This TCR beta chain was profiled in a study of blood T cell repertoires in COVID-19. For the study at large: Samples came from the United States, Italy and Spain, spanning acute and convalescent COVID-19. T cells, B-cell-depleted T cells, or PBMCs supplied cDNA or gDNA.

After removal of 5 bases from V and 3 bases from J, the junction contained 10 bases not matched to a gene. The CDR3 sequence is 16 residues long. Germline CDR1 reads SGHVS; CDR2 reads FNYEAQ. In the study's own analysis: Reference gene primer amplification in the assay estimated nucleated cell counts. Measured with immunoSEQ multiplex PCR; TCRdb has only the in-frame clones, and not every one. For V, J and clone size, that table is used; D and trimming come from the DNA. The table records approximately 41,000 clones, roughly 89% of them present only once. The sample consisted of peripheral blood. This chain links TRBV7-6 with TRBJ1-1; 9 bases agree with TRBD1. The receptor's source is a man in his fifties with active COVID-19. CDR3 loop: CASSPTGQGWDTEAFF. The CDR3 DNA reads as TGTGCCAGCAGCCCAACCGGACAGGGGTGGGACACTGAAGCTTTCTTT.